The 23 T cell receptor beta chains below come from one sample, sequenced in a study of T cells in localized non-small cell lung cancer. Profiled with immunoSEQ multiplex PCR; TCRdb holds only in-frame clones, not every one. Among 100,000 to 150,000 clones listed, about 89% were seen once. Specimen: peripheral blood, collected before any cancer treatment. The receptor set was obtained from an older female donor with stage I lung adenocarcinoma.

This clone has a handful of counts. The chain joins TRBV5-1 to TRBJ1-4; TRBD1 agrees at 7 bases. The length of the CDR3 is 15 residues. V lost 4 bases to trimming and J lost 7 bases; unmatched junction nucleotides: 10. Germline values: CDR1 SGHRS, CDR2 YFSETQ. In DNA form, the CDR3 reads TGCGCCAGCAGCCCACTGACAGGGCCCACTGAAAAACTGTTTTTT. This sequence encodes CASSPLTGPTEKLFF.

The chain uses TRBV5-4 and TRBJ2-3, with 7 nucleotides matching TRBD2. With 2 bases clipped from V and 0 bases from J, the junction kept 3 bases outside the gene matches. CDR1 SGHNT and CDR2 YYREEE come from the germline V gene (reference sequence). The CDR3 totals 15 residues. CDR3 in amino acids: CASSLTSASTDTQYF. As DNA, the CDR3 is TGTGCCAGCAGCTTAACTAGCGCTAGCACAGATACGCAGTATTTT.

This clone has just one count. This chain uses TRBV28 with TRBJ1-4; 7 bases agree with TRBD1. From germline, CDR1 is MDHEN and CDR2 SYDVKM. Unmatched junction bases numbered 6, after V lost 4 bases and J lost 4 bases. The CDR3 is 15 amino acids. The CDR3 sequence: CASSSTGAGNEKLFF. The CDR3 DNA sequence: TGTGCCAGCAGTTCTACAGGGGCGGGTAATGAAAAACTGTTTTTT.

The chain has TRBV6-1 and TRBJ1-5, with no clear D. The germline V gene encodes CDR1 MNHNS and CDR2 SASEGT. This CDR3 region has 16 residues. The V gene lost 4 bases and the J gene lost 3 bases, with 16 bases spanning the gap. In DNA form, the CDR3 reads TGTGCCAGCAGTGTTACCTCAATGGGGTCCAATCAGCCCCAGCATTTT. It is translated as CASSVTSMGSNQPQHF.

This chain uses TRBV27 with TRBJ1-5, with 7 bases fitting TRBD1. The CDR3 contains 15 residues. J lost 2 bases, V lost 6 bases, and 7 bases had no gene match. Germline V lookup: CDR1 MNHEY, CDR2 SMNVEV (reference sequence). This CDR3 is CASSPGGKGNQPQHF. For the CDR3, the DNA is TGTGCCAGCAGCCCAGGGGGTAAGGGCAATCAGCCCCAGCATTTT.

The CDR3 here is CASRTSGNEQFF. CDR3 sequence (DNA): TGTGCCAGCAGAACTAGCGGCAATGAGCAGTTCTTC. The J gene is TRBJ2-1, the V gene TRBV5-6, with 8 bases lining up with TRBD2. Germline CDR1 is SGHDT and CDR2 is YYEEEE. The V gene end was trimmed by 5 bases and the J gene end by 6 bases; junction bases not matched to a gene: 1. The CDR3 runs to 12 residues.

The CDR3, as DNA: TGTGCCAGCAGTGCGAACTACAGGGTTGCGGCTGGTCCGGGTCAGCCCCAGCATTTT. This codes for CASSANYRVAAGPGQPQHF. The chain uses TRBV28 and TRBJ1-5, with TRBD1 as a possible D gene (6 bases). V was trimmed by 5 bases and J by 6 bases, leaving 29 bases between them. The CDR3 has 19 amino acids. In germline, CDR1 is MDHEN, CDR2 SYDVKM. The whole variable domain, remainder taken from reference TRBV28 and TRBJ1-5, is DVKVTQSSRYLVKRTGEKVFLECVQDMDHENMFWYRQDPGLGLRLIYFSYDVKMKEKGDIPEGYSVSREKKERFSLILESASTNQTSMYLCASSANYRVAAGPGQPQHFGDGTRLSIL.

The CDR3: CASSLSARVEKGGQPQHF. DNA for the CDR3: TGTGCCAGCAGTTTATCCGCGAGGGTGGAGAAAGGGGGGCAGCCCCAGCATTTT. The chain couples TRBV27 to TRBJ1-5, with D possibly TRBD1 on 6 matching bases. The CDR3 length is 18 residues. CDR1 is MNHEY and CDR2 is SMNVEV in the germline V gene (reference sequence). The V gene lost 0 bases and the J gene lost 7 bases, with 22 bases spanning the gap.

V usage is TRBV5-1 and J usage is TRBJ1-2; D gene uncertain. This CDR3 has 14 residues. V lost 9 bases, J lost 0 bases, and 15 bases lay in between. Germline V gives CDR1 SGHRS, CDR2 YFSETQ. The CDR3 DNA sequence: TGCGCCACCAGATTAGACGAAGCTAACTATGGCTACACCTTC. This codes for CATRLDEANYGYTF. Full variable domain (missing parts from reference TRBV5-1 and TRBJ1-2): KAGVTQTPRYLIKTRGQQVTLSCSPISGHRSVSWYQQTPGQGLQFLFEYFSETQRNKGNFPGRFSGRQFSNSRSEMNVSTLELGDSALYLCATRLDEANYGYTFGSGTRLTVV.

The chain is built from TRBV14 and TRBJ2-5; TRBD2 matches at 10 bases. CDR1 and CDR2 from the germline V gene are SGHDN and FVKESK. This CDR3 contains 15 residues. Trimming took 5 bases from V and 5 from J; bases not matched to a gene: 8. CDR3 DNA: TGTGCCAGCAGCAGGGAACTAGCGGGAAGGGAGACCCAGTACTTC. Protein sequence: CASSRELAGRETQYF.

The V gene is TRBV5-1, the J gene TRBJ2-7; D unclear. The CDR3 spans 13 residues. Germline V CDR1 and CDR2: SGHRS, YFSETQ. With 2 bases removed from V and 0 bases from J, the gap between germline ends came to 6 bases. CDR3: CASSFRDSYEQYF. The CDR3 DNA follows: TGCGCCAGCAGCTTCAGAGACTCCTACGAGCAGTACTTC.

This clone showed up just a few times. The genes are TRBV14 and TRBJ1-2; D is unclear. V was trimmed by 2 bases and J by 3 bases, leaving 4 bases between them. The CDR3 runs 12 residues. Per the germline V gene, CDR1 is SGHDN and CDR2 is FVKESK. CDR3 in amino acids: CASSQHHYGYTF. The CDR3 region has the DNA TGTGCCAGCAGCCAACACCACTATGGCTACACCTTC.

The chain links TRBV6-4 to TRBJ2-3; TRBD2 might be the D (6 bases). Germline V CDR1 and CDR2: MRHNA, SNTAGT. V lost 10 bases and J 0 bases, leaving 17 bases between the germline ends. The CDR3 loop spans 15 amino acids. The CDR3 here is CATFLAEASTDTQYF. DNA for the CDR3: TGTGCCACCTTCTTAGCGGAGGCCAGCACAGATACGCAGTATTTT.

This chain uses TRBV19 with TRBJ2-2; TRBD2 agrees at 7 bases. The germline V gene encodes CDR1 LNHDA and CDR2 SQIVND (reference sequence). The CDR3 runs 14 residues. Unmatched junction bases numbered 9, after V lost 11 bases and J lost 3 bases. CDR3 sequence (DNA): TGTGCCGGCAGACTAGCTTGGGACACCGGGGAGCTGTTTTTT. It specifies CAGRLAWDTGELFF.

This chain connects TRBV28 to TRBJ1-4; a weak D match, TRBD1 (6 bases). V lost 6 bases, J lost 0 bases, and 14 bases lay in between. There are 16 residues in the CDR3. Germline-derived CDR1 and CDR2 are MDHEN and SYDVKM. The CDR3 spells CASSQTAGATNEKLFF. CDR3 coding DNA: TGTGCCAGCAGCCAGACTGCAGGGGCAACTAATGAAAAACTGTTTTTT.

The CDR3 protein is CSVGRAAQYGYTF. As DNA, the CDR3 is TGCAGCGTTGGGCGCGCCGCGCAATATGGCTACACCTTC. The gene calls are TRBV29-1 and TRBJ1-2, with unresolved D. V lost 4 bases to trimming and J lost 5 bases, with 14 bases between them. Looked up from germline, CDR1 is SQVTM and CDR2 is ANQGSEA. CDR3 size: 13 residues.

In its sample, this clone was seen a few times. The gene calls are TRBV2 and TRBJ1-5; a weak D match, TRBD1 (5 bases). The V gene's germline CDR1 is SNHLY and CDR2 FYNNEI. CDR3 length: 15 amino acids. Trimming removed 1 base from V and 2 bases from J, with 9 bases in between. The CDR3 region has the DNA TGTGCCAGCAGTGAAGAAGTGGGGGGCAATCAGCCCCAGCATTTT. Its protein is CASSEEVGGNQPQHF.

V and J are TRBV4-2 and TRBJ2-6; D is undetermined. Germline CDR1 reads LGHNA; CDR2 reads YNFKEQ. CDR3 length equals 16 residues. V was clipped by 0 bases and J by 0 bases, with 6 bases between them. DNA of the CDR3: TGTGCCAGCAGCCAAGATGGCACCTCTGGGGCCAACGTCCTGACTTTC. This codes for CASSQDGTSGANVLTF.

V gene TRBV6-5 combines with J gene TRBJ1-2; 7 nucleotides line up with TRBD1. There are 13 residues in the CDR3. CDR1 is MNHEY, CDR2 SVGAGI, per germline. Trimming took 6 bases from V and 4 from J; bases not matched to a gene: 5. The DNA of the CDR3 is TGTGCCAGCAGCGGGACAGTCGCCTATGGCTACACCTTC. Protein: CASSGTVAYGYTF.

This chain links TRBV6-1 with TRBJ2-7, with D hard to call. In germline, CDR1 is MNHNS, CDR2 SASEGT. There are 14 residues in the CDR3. Trimming left V 1 base short and J 2 bases short, with 9 bases between. The CDR3 loop reads CASSEVVNTYEQYF. CDR3 sequence (DNA): TGTGCCAGCAGTGAAGTGGTCAACACCTACGAGCAGTACTTC.

The chain uses TRBV9 and TRBJ2-1; possibly TRBD2 for D (6 bases). Germline values: CDR1 SGDLS, CDR2 YYNGEE. Deletions cut 5 bases from V and 7 bases from J, with 7 bases between. The CDR3 is made up of 11 amino acids. The CDR3 sequence is CASSGGNEQFF. The CDR3 DNA follows: TGTGCCAGCAGTGGAGGGAATGAGCAGTTCTTC.

This rearrangement joins TRBV5-1 to TRBJ2-3; TRBD2 is a possible D gene (5 bases). V was trimmed by 0 bases and J by 2 bases, leaving 13 bases between them. This CDR3 spans 16 amino acids. Germline V gene sequence: CDR1 SGHRS, CDR2 YFSETQ. CDR3 nucleotide sequence: TGCGCCAGCAGCTTGGGCAGACTATCCTCCACAGATACGCAGTATTTT. This sequence encodes CASSLGRLSSTDTQYF.

V gene TRBV2 combines with J gene TRBJ2-2; D may be TRBD1 or TRBD2 (5 bases each). The CDR3 covers 16 residues. Looked up from germline, CDR1 is SNHLY and CDR2 is FYNNEI. The V and J ends lost 6 bases and 0 bases respectively, with 14 bases between them. DNA for the CDR3: TGTGCCAGCAGCCTCTCCGGGGCCTCGAACACCGGGGAGCTGTTTTTT. Protein sequence: CASSLSGASNTGELFF.